These 20 T cell receptor beta chains were sequenced from one sample in a study of blood T cell repertoires in COVID-19. TCRdb keeps only in-frame clones here, not all; method: immunoSEQ multiplex PCR. The sample holds roughly 250,000 clones, over 90% seen once. Sequences were obtained from peripheral blood. These receptors originate from a man aged 25-45 years with COVID-19, enrolled during active disease.

The chain carries TRBV20-1 and TRBJ1-4; a possible D gene is TRBD1 (5 bases). The V gene lost 3 bases and the J gene lost 1 base, with 9 bases spanning the gap. Germline values: CDR1 DFQATT, CDR2 SNEGSKA (reference sequence). The CDR3 spans 14 residues. In DNA, the CDR3 is TGCAGTGCTAGTCGCCAGGGAACTAATGAAAAACTGTTTTTT. Residues: CSASRQGTNEKLFF.

This rearrangement joins TRBV7-2 to TRBJ2-2, with a weak D call TRBD1 (5 bases). Looked up from germline, CDR1 is SGHTA and CDR2 is FQGNSA. The CDR3 is 18 amino acids. The ends were cut back, 1 base at V and 0 bases at J, with 15 bases in the middle. CDR3 sequence: CASSLGFFGATNTGELFF. The CDR3 DNA is TGTGCCAGCAGCTTAGGCTTTTTTGGGGCGACGAACACCGGGGAGCTGTTTTTT.

J is TRBJ1-2 and V is TRBV3-1 (or the pseudogene TRBV3-2); TRBD1 is a possible D gene (5 bases). The CDR3 is 13 residues long. CDR1 and CDR2 (germline): LGHDT, YNNKEL (reference sequence). Trimming removed 0 bases at V and 8 bases at J, with 10 bases between. CDR3 DNA sequence: TGTGCCAGCAGCCAAGAAAGTAGGGGAGGCTACACCTTC. As protein: CASSQESRGGYTF.

The chain combines TRBV7-2 with TRBJ1-5; 9 bases line up with TRBD1. With V trimmed by 2 bases and J by 4 bases, 6 bases remained unmatched. There are 16 residues in the CDR3. Germline V gene data show CDR1 as SGHTA and CDR2 as FQGNSA. The CDR3, as DNA: TGTGCCAGCAGCTTAATCGGGACAGGGTTAAATCAGCCCCAGCATTTT. Residues: CASSLIGTGLNQPQHF.

This rearrangement joins TRBV6-1 to TRBJ1-5; 8 bases line up with TRBD1. This CDR3 region has 17 residues. Trimming took 2 bases from V and 0 from J; bases not matched to a gene: 6. In germline, CDR1 is MNHNS, CDR2 SASEGT. The DNA of the CDR3 is TGTGCCAGCAGTGAAAGGACAGGGAGTAATAGCAATCAGCCCCAGCATTTT. Its protein product is CASSERTGSNSNQPQHF.

The chain recombines TRBV5-1 with TRBJ1-2, with a tentative D call TRBD1 (6 bases). The CDR3 contains 14 residues. Germline V gives CDR1 SGHRS, CDR2 YFSETQ. Trimming removed 4 bases from V and 4 bases from J, with 14 bases in between. DNA of the CDR3: TGCGCCAGCAGCGACGGGGACACCCTCTATGGCTACACCTTC. Translation gives CASSDGDTLYGYTF.

The chain joins TRBV5-1 to TRBJ2-2, with TRBD1 matching over 8 bases. With V trimmed by 4 bases and J by 0 bases, 5 bases remained unmatched. CDR3 size: 16 residues. CDR1 is SGHRS and CDR2 is YFSETQ in the germline V gene. This CDR3 is CASSPLQGANTGELFF. CDR3 bases: TGCGCCAGCAGCCCCTTACAGGGGGCGAACACCGGGGAGCTGTTTTTT.

The chain uses TRBV5-4 and TRBJ2-6; D not resolved. V shed 1 base and J shed 11 bases, with 10 bases lying between them. This CDR3 comprises 13 residues. Germline V gene lookup returns CDR1 SGHNT and CDR2 YYREEE (reference sequence). The DNA of the CDR3 is TGTGCCAGCAGCTTGCGGCAGGTTGACGTCCTGACTTTC. This codes for CASSLRQVDVLTF.

This sequence joins TRBV2 and TRBJ1-5, with D uncertain. Trimming took off 1 base at V and 0 bases at J, with 19 bases between the two ends. The CDR3 covers 19 residues. Germline V gives CDR1 SNHLY, CDR2 FYNNEI. The CDR3 region is CASSEVGGSAQNSNQPQHF. CDR3 bases: TGTGCCAGCAGTGAAGTTGGCGGTAGTGCCCAAAATAGCAATCAGCCCCAGCATTTT. The full variable domain, completed using reference TRBV2 and TRBJ1-5, is EPEVTQTPSHQVTQMGQEVILRCVPISNHLYFYWYRQILGQKVEFLVSFYNNEISEKSEIFDDQFSVERPDGSNFTLKIRSTKLEDSAMYFCASSEVGGSAQNSNQPQHFGDGTRLSIL.

The chain links TRBV29-1 to TRBJ1-1, with a possible D match to TRBD1 (6 bases). The V gene's germline CDR1 is SQVTM and CDR2 ANQGSEA. The CDR3 length is 13 residues. With 4 bases removed from V and 0 bases from J, the gap between germline ends came to 9 bases. In DNA form, the CDR3 reads TGCAGCGTTGCGGGACAAATGAACACTGAAGCTTTCTTT. It is translated as CSVAGQMNTEAFF.

This rearrangement joins TRBV7-9 to TRBJ1-2, with a weak D call TRBD1 (6 bases). Germline V CDR1 and CDR2: SEHNR, FQNEAQ (reference sequence). The CDR3 totals 15 residues. V lost 2 bases to trimming and J lost 7 bases, with 17 bases between them. DNA for the CDR3: TGTGCCAGCAGCTTACACAGGGAAGGGCGGCGTGGCTACACCTTC. Translating gives CASSLHREGRRGYTF.

V gene TRBV5-1 combines with J gene TRBJ1-1; D unclear. Germline V CDR1 and CDR2: SGHRS, YFSETQ. Trimming cost V 0 bases and J 7 bases, with 10 bases left between them. The CDR3 runs 13 residues. The CDR3 nucleotides are TGCGCCAGCAGCTTGGGGTCAGACAATGAAGCTTTCTTT. Protein: CASSLGSDNEAFF.

In DNA, the CDR3 is TGTGCCAGCAGCCGTACAGGGTACTCCTACGAGCAGTACTTC. Translated, it gives CASSRTGYSYEQYF. This chain links TRBV7-3 with TRBJ2-7; D might be TRBD1 (6 bases). V dropped 5 bases and J dropped 0 bases, with 11 bases sitting between them. The CDR3 is made up of 14 amino acids. The germline V gene has CDR1 SGHTA and CDR2 FQGTGA.

The CDR3 DNA is TGTGCCAGCAGCTTGGGCGGCATGAACACTGAAGCTTTCTTT. This translates into CASSLGGMNTEAFF. The chain employs TRBV5-4 and TRBJ1-1, with no clear D. The CDR3 has 14 residues. The V gene's germline CDR1 is SGHNT and CDR2 YYREEE (reference sequence). With 0 bases removed from V and 0 bases from J, the gap between germline ends came to 6 bases.

The chain employs TRBV29-1 and TRBJ2-7; D remains unclear. Germline V lookup: CDR1 SQVTM, CDR2 ANQGSEA. This CDR3 region has 11 residues. V lost 4 bases to trimming and J lost 0 bases, with 4 bases between them. The CDR3 sequence: CSVGSSYEQYF. The CDR3 DNA reads as TGCAGCGTTGGCAGCTCCTACGAGCAGTACTTC.

The chain employs TRBV19 and TRBJ2-3; 8 bases match TRBD1. The CDR3 covers 16 residues. V shed 10 bases, J shed 0 bases, and the junction held 12 bases outside the gene matches. The V gene's germline CDR1 is LNHDA and CDR2 SQIVND (reference sequence). CDR3 amino acids: CATGNRGITSTDTQYF. DNA of the CDR3: TGTGCCACCGGAAACAGGGGGATCACTAGCACAGATACGCAGTATTTT.

The chain links TRBV5-4 to TRBJ1-1, with D possibly matching TRBD1 (5 bases). V lost 4 bases to trimming and J lost 6 bases, with 25 bases between them. Germline CDR1 is SGHNT and CDR2 is YYREEE (reference sequence). The CDR3 spans 17 residues. The CDR3 nucleotides are TGTGCCAGCAGCCCCGGTGGTGGGAGGGGCTCGGGACCTGAAGCTTTCTTT. Translated, it gives CASSPGGGRGSGPEAFF.

V and J are TRBV9 and TRBJ1-2; D gene uncertain. The germline CDR1 and CDR2 sequences are SGDLS and YYNGEE. This CDR3 has 15 amino acids. Trimming removed 4 bases at V and 4 bases at J, with 17 bases between. The CDR3 DNA reads TGTGCCAGCAGCAAAGGAGAGCGGGAAGTCTATGGCTACACCTTC. As protein: CASSKGEREVYGYTF.

This chain links TRBV6-6 with TRBJ2-7; the match to TRBD1 covers 7 bases. Trimming at V came to 6 bases and at J to 7 bases, leaving 18 bases not matched to a gene. The CDR3 is 16 residues long. Germline V gene data show CDR1 as MNHNY and CDR2 as SVGAGI (reference sequence). The CDR3 region is CASSFLVKTGIQEQYF. The CDR3 DNA reads as TGTGCCAGCAGCTTCCTTGTGAAGACAGGGATACAGGAGCAGTACTTC.

This clone has only one observation. The chain uses TRBV6-5 and TRBJ1-1; 8 bases are a match to TRBD1. The CDR3 is 14 residues long. Germline CDR1 reads MNHEY; CDR2 reads SVGAGI. The junction had 3 bases not matched to a gene; V was cut back by 2 bases and J by 4 bases. CDR3 sequence reads: CASSYLDRGTEAFF. CDR3 DNA: TGTGCCAGCAGTTACCTAGACAGGGGCACTGAAGCTTTCTTT.